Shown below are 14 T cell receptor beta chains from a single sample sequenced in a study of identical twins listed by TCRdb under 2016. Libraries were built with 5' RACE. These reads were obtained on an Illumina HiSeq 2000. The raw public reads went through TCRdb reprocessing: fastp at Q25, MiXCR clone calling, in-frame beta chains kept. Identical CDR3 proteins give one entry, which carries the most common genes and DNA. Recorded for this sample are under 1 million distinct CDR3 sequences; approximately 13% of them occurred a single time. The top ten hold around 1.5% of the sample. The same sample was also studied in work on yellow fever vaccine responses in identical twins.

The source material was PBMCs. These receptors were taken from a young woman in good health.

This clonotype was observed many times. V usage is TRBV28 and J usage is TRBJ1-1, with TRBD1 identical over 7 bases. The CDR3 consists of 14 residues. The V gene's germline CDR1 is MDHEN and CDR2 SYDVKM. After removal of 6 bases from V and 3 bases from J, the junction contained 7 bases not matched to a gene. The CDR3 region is CASRPSDRHTEAFF. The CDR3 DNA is TGTGCCAGCAGACCTTCGGACAGGCACACTGAAGCTTTCTTT.

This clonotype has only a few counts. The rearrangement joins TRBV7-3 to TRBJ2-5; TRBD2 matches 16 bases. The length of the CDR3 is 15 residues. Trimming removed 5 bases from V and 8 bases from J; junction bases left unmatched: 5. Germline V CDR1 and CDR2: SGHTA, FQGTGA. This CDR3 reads CASSMGLAGGETQYF. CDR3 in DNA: TGTGCCAGCAGCATGGGACTAGCGGGAGGGGAAACCCAGTACTTC.

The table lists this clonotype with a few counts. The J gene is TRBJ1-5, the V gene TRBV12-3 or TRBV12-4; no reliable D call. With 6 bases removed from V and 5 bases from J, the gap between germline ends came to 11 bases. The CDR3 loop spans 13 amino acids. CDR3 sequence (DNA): TGTGCCAGCAGATTTGGAGGGTATCAGCCCCAGCATTTT. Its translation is CASRFGGYQPQHF.

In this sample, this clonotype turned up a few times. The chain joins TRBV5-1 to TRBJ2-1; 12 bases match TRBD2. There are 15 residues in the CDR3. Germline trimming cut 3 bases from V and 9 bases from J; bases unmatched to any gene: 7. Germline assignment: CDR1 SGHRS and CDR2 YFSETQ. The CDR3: CASSSSSGRASEQFF. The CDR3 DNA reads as TGCGCCAGCAGCTCGTCTAGCGGGAGGGCTAGTGAGCAGTTCTTC.

The CDR3 is CASSFWGPSGRAVGELFF. In nucleotides, the CDR3 is TGTGCCAGCAGTTTTTGGGGCCCTAGCGGGAGGGCCGTCGGGGAGCTGTTTTTT. The chain has TRBV12-3 or TRBV12-4 and TRBJ2-2, with 12 nucleotides matching TRBD2. This CDR3 has 18 residues. V shed 3 bases, J shed 7 bases, and the junction held 12 bases outside the gene matches.

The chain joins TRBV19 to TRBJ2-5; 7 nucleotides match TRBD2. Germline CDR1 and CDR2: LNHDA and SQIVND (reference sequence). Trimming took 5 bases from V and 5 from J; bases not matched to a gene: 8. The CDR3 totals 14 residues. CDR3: CASSGRGGPETQYF. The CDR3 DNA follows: TGTGCCAGTAGTGGGAGGGGTGGGCCTGAGACCCAGTACTTC.

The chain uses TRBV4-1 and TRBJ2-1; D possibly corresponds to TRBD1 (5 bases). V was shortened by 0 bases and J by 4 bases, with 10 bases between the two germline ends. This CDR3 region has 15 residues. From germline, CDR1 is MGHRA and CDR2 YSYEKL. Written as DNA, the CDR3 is TGCGCCAGCAGCCAAGAGACAGAGATATACAATGAGCAGTTCTTC. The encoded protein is CASSQETEIYNEQFF.

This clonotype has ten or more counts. The CDR3, as DNA: TGTGCCAGCAGTCGGGACCCTGTCTGGGAGCTGTTTTTT. Translation: CASSRDPVWELFF. This chain links TRBV12-3 or TRBV12-4 with TRBJ2-2; D may match TRBD1 or TRBD2 (5 bases each). V was shortened by 5 bases and J by 9 bases, with 13 bases between the two germline ends. The length of the CDR3 is 13 residues.

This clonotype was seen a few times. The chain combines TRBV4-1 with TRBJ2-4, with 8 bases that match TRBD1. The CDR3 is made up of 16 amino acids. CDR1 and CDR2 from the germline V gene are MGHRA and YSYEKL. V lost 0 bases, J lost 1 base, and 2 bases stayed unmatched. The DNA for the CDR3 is TGCGCCAGCAGCCAAGACAGGGGGCCGGCCAAAAACATTCAGTACTTC. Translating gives CASSQDRGPAKNIQYF.

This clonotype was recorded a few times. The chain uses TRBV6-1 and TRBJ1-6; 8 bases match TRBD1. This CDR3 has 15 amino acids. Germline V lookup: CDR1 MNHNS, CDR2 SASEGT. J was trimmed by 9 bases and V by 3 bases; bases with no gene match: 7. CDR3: CASSDWTGRGSPLHF. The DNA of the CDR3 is TGTGCCAGCAGTGACTGGACAGGGAGAGGTTCACCCCTCCACTTT.

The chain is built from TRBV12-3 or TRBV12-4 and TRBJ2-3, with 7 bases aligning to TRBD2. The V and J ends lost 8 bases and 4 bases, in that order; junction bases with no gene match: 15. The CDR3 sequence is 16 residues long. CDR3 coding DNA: TGTGCCAGCCAAAGCTACTCTAGCGGTCTCCCAGATACGCAGTATTTT. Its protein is CASQSYSSGLPDTQYF.

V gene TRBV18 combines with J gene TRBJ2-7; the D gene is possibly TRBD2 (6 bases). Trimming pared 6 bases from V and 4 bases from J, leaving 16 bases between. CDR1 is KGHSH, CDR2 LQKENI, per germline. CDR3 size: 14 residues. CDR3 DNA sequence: TGTGCCAGCTCGCCGGGACGGGAGTTATACGAGCAGTACTTC. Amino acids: CASSPGRELYEQYF.

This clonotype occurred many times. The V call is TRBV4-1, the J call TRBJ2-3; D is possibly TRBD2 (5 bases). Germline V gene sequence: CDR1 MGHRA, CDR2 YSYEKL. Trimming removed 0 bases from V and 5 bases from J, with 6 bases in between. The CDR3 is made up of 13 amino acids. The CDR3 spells CASSQEGRDTQYF. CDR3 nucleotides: TGCGCCAGCAGCCAAGAAGGGAGAGATACGCAGTATTTT.

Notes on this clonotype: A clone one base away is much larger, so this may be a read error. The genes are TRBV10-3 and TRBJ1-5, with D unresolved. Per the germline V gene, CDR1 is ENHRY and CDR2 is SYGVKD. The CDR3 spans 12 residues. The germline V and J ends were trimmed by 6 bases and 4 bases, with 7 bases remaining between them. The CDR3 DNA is TGTGCCATCAGGGACGGGAATCAGCCCCAGCATTTT. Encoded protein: CAIRDGNQPQHF.